The present T cell receptor (beta chain) was sequenced within a study of PD-1 blockade in classical Hodgkin lymphoma. Using immunoSEQ multiplex PCR, the repertoire was profiled, and TCRdb retains in-frame clones only, with some absent. Here the sample spans tens of thousands of clones, about nine tenths being singletons. A note on this clone: Its antigen is not known.

The germline gives CDR1 PRHDT, CDR2 FYEKMQ (reference sequence). The CDR3 sequence is 16 residues long. Trimming cost V 2 bases and J 4 bases, with 16 bases left between them. Brentuximab vedotin exposure varied among the patients, all of whom had relapsed after autologous stem cell transplantation. Best responses included complete response and partial response; otherwise, the best response was progressive disease. The study's findings and limits: Newly diagnosed patients reportedly had lower baseline TCR diversity than healthy donors. Before treatment, complete responders showed about the same diversity as newly diagnosed patients. Whatever underlies the repertoire differences (possibly disease activity or prior therapy) remains undefined.

This sequence was found in a human donor with classical Hodgkin lymphoma. The material sequenced was peripheral blood mononuclear cells (PBMCs), taken at baseline. The chain recombines TRBV13 with TRBJ2-3, with D perhaps being TRBD1 or TRBD2 (6 bases each). CDR3 sequence (DNA): TGTGCCAGCAGCTTACTGACGGGGGCACTTTCAGATACGCAGTATTTT. Translation gives CASSLLTGALSDTQYF.